This entry lists 5 T cell receptor beta chains sequenced from one sample in a study of regulatory T cells in long-lasting Graves disease (dated by TCRdb to the early 2020s). The time point label corresponds to: newly diagnosed GD, antithyroid drugs for less than 3 months. For both TCR sequencing and RNA sequencing, RNA was extracted from PBMCs using TRIzol. The library was prepared using multiplex PCR. The data were produced on an Illumina HiSeq 4000. To build TCR beta libraries, CDR3 regions were amplified by Arm-PCR using iRepertoire HTBI primers. TCRdb handled the public reads itself, with Q25 trimming in fastp and clone calling in MiXCR, and kept productive beta chains. CDR3 protein duplicates are merged, each entry listing the most common genes and DNA. The sample yields around 320,000 distinct CDR3 sequences; 16% were counted once. The ten largest clones add up to 25% to 30% of the sample. These data also formed part of another study, on T cells in Graves' hyperthyroidism and ophthalmopathy.

This specimen consisted of peripheral blood mononuclear cells (PBMCs), obtained at new diagnosis, from a patient treated with antithyroid drugs. The receptors were sampled from a man in his forties with Graves disease. Donor details come from another sample of the same person, matched by shared clones.

This clonotype turned up a few times. The V and J genes are TRBV9 and TRBJ1-5, with D possibly matching TRBD1 (6 bases). This CDR3 comprises 14 residues. Germline loops: CDR1 SGDLS, CDR2 YYNGEE. Deletions cut 3 bases from V and 3 bases from J, with 10 bases between. The CDR3 nucleotides are TGTGCCAGCAGCGCAGGGACACACAATCAGCCCCAGCATTTT. Translation gives CASSAGTHNQPQHF.

This clonotype was counted ten times or more. The chain couples TRBV7-6 to TRBJ2-1, with D possibly TRBD2 on 7 matching bases. Deletions cut 7 bases from V and 4 bases from J, with 20 bases between. In germline, CDR1 is SGHVS, CDR2 FNYEAQ. The CDR3 totals 16 residues. CDR3 in DNA: TGTGCCAGCACCCAAGGGGGGGCCGGGGGTTACAATGAGCAGTTCTTC. This encodes CASTQGGAGGYNEQFF.

This clonotype came up many times. The rearrangement uses TRBV5-1 and TRBJ2-3; D uncertain. Germline assignment: CDR1 SGHRS and CDR2 YFSETQ. Trimming took off 3 bases at V and 5 bases at J, with 10 bases between the two ends. CDR3 size: 13 residues. CDR3 in DNA: TGCGCCAGCAGCTCCCGCGTCGAAGATACGCAGTATTTT. Translating it yields CASSSRVEDTQYF.

The chain recombines TRBV4-3 with TRBJ2-1; 10 nucleotides line up with TRBD2. V lost 0 bases to trimming and J lost 10 bases; unmatched junction nucleotides: 9. Germline CDR1 and CDR2: LGHNA and YSLEER. The CDR3 loop spans 16 amino acids. The CDR3, as DNA: TGCGCCAGCAGCCAAGATGGGGGCCTAGCGGGGGTGGAGCAGTTCTTC. It yields the protein CASSQDGGLAGVEQFF.

In this sample, this clonotype turned up many times. The chain uses TRBV28 and TRBJ1-5; D gene ambiguous. Germline V CDR1 and CDR2: MDHEN, SYDVKM. This CDR3 spans 15 amino acids. With 1 base removed from V and 0 bases from J, the gap between germline ends came to 7 bases. CDR3 protein: CASSLSEYSNQPQHF. The CDR3, as DNA: TGTGCCAGCAGTTTATCAGAGTATAGCAATCAGCCCCAGCATTTT.